The clone carrying this T cell receptor beta chain was observed at least ten times. Via MiXCR, TCRdb re-called the 5' RACE reads, giving one row per CDR3 protein. The table records over 75,000 distinct CDR3 sequences, 15% of them present only once. This entry is derived from a study of early T cells in non-severe SARS-CoV-2 infection. The CDR3 has 13 residues. Per germline, CDR1 MGHDK and CDR2 SYGVNS. With V trimmed by 5 bases and J by 10 bases, 7 bases remained unmatched. Sequencing input: whole blood. This sequence was found in an adult who was a healthcare worker with PCR-confirmed SARS-CoV-2 infection or an uninfected control (not recorded which). J is TRBJ1-4 and V is TRBV25-1; TRBD1 matches at 7 bases. The CDR3 reads CASSKTGYGKLFF. The CDR3 DNA reads as TGTGCCAGCAGTAAGACAGGGTACGGAAAACTGTTTTTT.